The clone carrying this TCR beta chain was seen only a few times. What it binds is unknown. Sequence at one end of the junction differs from germline and may be a read error. The germline CDR1 and CDR2 sequences are SSHAT and FNYEAQ (reference sequence). The CDR3 is 13 amino acids. PCR amplification relied on 60 Vbeta primers (plus 13 Jbeta primers). Libraries were prepared by immunoSEQ multiplex PCR; TCRdb keeps only in-frame clonotypes and omits some of them. This table holds 200,000 or so clones, 78% found once. The data derive from a study of cytomegalovirus exposure and HLA in healthy donors. Study information: Assignment to the Caucasian-associated ancestry cluster applied to around 82% of the approximately 380 genotyped donors. Study-level points and caveats: It was confirmed in vitro that three of the CMV-associated chains were specific for CMV antigens. The authors judged a highly shared variant cluster likely a sequencing artifact.

The rearrangement joins TRBV7-7 to TRBJ2-1; TRBD1 aligns across 7 bases. The TCR comes from a woman aged 25 to 39 in good health and CMV-seropositive. The specimen sequenced was PBMCs. CDR3 protein: CASSLTGSSEQFF. The CDR3 nucleotides read TGTGCTAGCAGCTTGACAGGGTCTAGTGAGCAGTTCTTC.